Reported below is one TCR beta chain. V lost 0 bases and J lost 9; bases outside the gene matches: 6. Germline V gene sequence: CDR1 SGDLS, CDR2 YYNGEE. The CDR3 consists of 15 residues. One entry per CDR3 protein, called by TCRdb with MiXCR from the 5' RACE reads. The data show under 900,000 distinct CDR3 sequences, 9% to 15% seen once. These data come from a study of identical twins. This same sample was also taken into another study, of yellow fever vaccine responses in identical twins.

The source is a young woman in good health. The chain carries TRBV9 and TRBJ2-1, with 10 bases lining up with TRBD2. Sequences were obtained from PBMCs. This CDR3 reads CASSVVLAGEAEQFF. In nucleotides, the CDR3 is TGTGCCAGCAGCGTAGTCCTAGCGGGAGAAGCTGAGCAGTTCTTC.